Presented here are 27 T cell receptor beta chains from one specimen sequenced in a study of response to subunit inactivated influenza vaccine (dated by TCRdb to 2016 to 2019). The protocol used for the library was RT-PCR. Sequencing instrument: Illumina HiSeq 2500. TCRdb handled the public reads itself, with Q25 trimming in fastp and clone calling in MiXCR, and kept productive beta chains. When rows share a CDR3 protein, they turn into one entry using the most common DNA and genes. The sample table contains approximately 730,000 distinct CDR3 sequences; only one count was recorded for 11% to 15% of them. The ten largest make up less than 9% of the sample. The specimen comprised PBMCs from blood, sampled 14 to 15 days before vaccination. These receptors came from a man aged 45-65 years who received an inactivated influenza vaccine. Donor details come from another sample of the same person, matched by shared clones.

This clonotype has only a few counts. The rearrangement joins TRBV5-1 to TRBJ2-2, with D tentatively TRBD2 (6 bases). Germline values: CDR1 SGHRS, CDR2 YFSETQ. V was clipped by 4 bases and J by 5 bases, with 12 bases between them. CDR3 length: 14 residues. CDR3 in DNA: TGCGCCAGCAGCGTGGGCGGGAAGACCGGGGAGCTGTTTTTT. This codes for CASSVGGKTGELFF.

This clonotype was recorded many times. CDR3 DNA: TGTGCCAGCAGTTTCTGGCGGGGAACCACCGGGGAGCTGTTTTTT. Its protein is CASSFWRGTTGELFF. This sequence joins TRBV28 and TRBJ2-2; perhaps TRBD2 as D (6 bases). V shed 3 bases and J shed 4 bases, with 12 bases lying between them. Per germline, CDR1 MDHEN and CDR2 SYDVKM. There are 15 residues in the CDR3.

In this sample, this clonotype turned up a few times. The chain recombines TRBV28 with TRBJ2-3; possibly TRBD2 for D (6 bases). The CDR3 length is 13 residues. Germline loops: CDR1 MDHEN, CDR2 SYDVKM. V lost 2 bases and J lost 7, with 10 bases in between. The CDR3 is CASSLRGKHTQYF. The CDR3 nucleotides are TGTGCCAGCAGTTTACGGGGGAAGCATACGCAGTATTTT.

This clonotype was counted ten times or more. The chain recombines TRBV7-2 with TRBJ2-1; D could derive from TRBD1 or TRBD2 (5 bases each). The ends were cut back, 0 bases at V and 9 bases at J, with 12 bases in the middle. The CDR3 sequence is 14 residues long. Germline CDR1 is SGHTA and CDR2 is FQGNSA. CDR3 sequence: CASSLASAGSEQFF. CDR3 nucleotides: TGTGCCAGCAGCTTAGCTTCGGCAGGGAGTGAGCAGTTCTTC.

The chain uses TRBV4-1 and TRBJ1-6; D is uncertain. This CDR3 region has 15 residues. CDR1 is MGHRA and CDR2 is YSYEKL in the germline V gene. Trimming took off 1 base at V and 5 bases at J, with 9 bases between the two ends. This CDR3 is CASSQGRQDNSPLHF. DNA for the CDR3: TGCGCCAGCAGCCAAGGCCGGCAAGATAATTCACCCCTCCACTTT.

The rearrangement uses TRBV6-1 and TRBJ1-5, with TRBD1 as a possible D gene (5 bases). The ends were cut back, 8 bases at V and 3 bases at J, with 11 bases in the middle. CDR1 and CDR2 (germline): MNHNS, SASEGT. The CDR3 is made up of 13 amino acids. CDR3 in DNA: TGTGCCAGCCAAACGGGACCCAATCAGCCCCAGCATTTT. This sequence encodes CASQTGPNQPQHF.

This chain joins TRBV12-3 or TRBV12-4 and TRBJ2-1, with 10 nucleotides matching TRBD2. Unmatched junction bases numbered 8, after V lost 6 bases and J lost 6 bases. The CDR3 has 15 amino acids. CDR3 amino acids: CASSQLAGARNEQFF. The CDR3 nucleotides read TGTGCCAGCAGCCAGCTAGCGGGAGCGCGCAATGAGCAGTTCTTC.

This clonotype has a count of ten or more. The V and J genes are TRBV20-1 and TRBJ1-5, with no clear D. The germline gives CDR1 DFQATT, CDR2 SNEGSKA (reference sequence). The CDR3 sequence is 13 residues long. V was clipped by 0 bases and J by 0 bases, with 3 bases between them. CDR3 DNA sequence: TGCAGTGCTAGAGAGGTTAGCAATCAGCCCCAGCATTTT. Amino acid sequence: CSAREVSNQPQHF.

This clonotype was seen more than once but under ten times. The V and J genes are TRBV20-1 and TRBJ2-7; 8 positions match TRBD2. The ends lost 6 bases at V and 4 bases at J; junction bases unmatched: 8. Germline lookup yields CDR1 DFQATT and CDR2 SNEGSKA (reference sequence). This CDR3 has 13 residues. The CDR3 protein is CSASFAGGYEQYF. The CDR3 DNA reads TGCAGTGCCTCCTTCGCGGGGGGTTACGAGCAGTACTTC.

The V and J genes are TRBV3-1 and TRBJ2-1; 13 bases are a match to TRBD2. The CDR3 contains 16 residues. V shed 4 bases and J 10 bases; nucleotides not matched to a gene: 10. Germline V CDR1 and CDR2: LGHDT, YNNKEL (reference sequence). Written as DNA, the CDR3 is TGTGCCAGCAGCCCGATAACTAGCGGGGGGGCCTCCGAGCAGTTCTTC. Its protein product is CASSPITSGGASEQFF.

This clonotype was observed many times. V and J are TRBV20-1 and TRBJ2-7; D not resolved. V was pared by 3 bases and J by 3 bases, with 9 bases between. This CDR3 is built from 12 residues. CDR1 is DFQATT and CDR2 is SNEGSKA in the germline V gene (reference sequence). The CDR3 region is CSASASSYEQYF. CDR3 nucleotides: TGCAGTGCTAGTGCCAGTAGCTACGAGCAGTACTTC.

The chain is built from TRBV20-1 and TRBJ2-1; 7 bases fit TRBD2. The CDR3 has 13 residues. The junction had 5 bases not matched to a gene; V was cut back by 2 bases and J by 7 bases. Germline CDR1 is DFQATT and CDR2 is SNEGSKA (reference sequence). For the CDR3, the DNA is TGCAGTGCTAGACGTAGCGGGCGGAATGAGCAGTTCTTC. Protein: CSARRSGRNEQFF.

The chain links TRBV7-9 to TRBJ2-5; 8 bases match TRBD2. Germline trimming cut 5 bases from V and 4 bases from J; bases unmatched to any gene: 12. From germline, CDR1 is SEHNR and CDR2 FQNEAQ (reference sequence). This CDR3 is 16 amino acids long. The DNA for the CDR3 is TGTGCCAGCAGCCGGTCCGGGCGGGGGGCCGGAGAGACCCAGTACTTC. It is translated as CASSRSGRGAGETQYF. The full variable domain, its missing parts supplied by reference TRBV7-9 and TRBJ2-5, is DTGVSQNPRHKITKRGQNVTFRCDPISEHNRLYWYRQTLGQGPEFLTYFQNEAQLEKSRLLSDRFSAERPKGSFSTLEIQRTEQGDSAMYLCASSRSGRGAGETQYFGPGTRLLVL.

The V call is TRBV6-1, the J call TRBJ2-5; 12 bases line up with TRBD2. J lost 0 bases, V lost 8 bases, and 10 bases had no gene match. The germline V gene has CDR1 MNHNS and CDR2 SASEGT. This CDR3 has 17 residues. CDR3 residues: CASPTSGGDWYQETQYF. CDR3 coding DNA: TGTGCCAGCCCGACTAGCGGGGGTGACTGGTACCAAGAGACCCAGTACTTC.

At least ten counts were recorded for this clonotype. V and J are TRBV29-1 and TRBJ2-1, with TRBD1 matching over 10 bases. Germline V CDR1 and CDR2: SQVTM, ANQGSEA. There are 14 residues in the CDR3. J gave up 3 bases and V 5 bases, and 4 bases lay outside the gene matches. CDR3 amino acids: CSVTGQGVYNEQFF. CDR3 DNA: TGCAGCGTTACCGGACAGGGGGTCTACAATGAGCAGTTCTTC.

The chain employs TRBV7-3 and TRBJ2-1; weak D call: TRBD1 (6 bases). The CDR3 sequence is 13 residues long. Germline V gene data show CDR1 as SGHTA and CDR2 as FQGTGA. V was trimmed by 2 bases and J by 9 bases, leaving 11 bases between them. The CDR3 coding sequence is TGTGCCAGCAGCTTAGGAGGACAGATTGAGCAGTTCTTC. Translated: CASSLGGQIEQFF.

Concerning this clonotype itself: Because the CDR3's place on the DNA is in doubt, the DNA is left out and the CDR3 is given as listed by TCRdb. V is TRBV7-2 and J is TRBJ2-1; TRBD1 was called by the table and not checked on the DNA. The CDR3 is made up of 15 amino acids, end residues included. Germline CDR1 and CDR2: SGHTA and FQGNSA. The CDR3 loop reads CASSFGPGMRSEQFF.

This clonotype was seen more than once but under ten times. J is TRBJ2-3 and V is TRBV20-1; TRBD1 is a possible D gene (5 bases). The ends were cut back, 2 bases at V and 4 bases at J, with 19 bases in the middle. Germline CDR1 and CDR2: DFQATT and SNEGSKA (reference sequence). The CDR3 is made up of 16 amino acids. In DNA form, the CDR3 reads TGCAGTGCTAGAAAGGCCAGGGCGATTGTCCCAGATACGCAGTATTTT. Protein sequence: CSARKARAIVPDTQYF.

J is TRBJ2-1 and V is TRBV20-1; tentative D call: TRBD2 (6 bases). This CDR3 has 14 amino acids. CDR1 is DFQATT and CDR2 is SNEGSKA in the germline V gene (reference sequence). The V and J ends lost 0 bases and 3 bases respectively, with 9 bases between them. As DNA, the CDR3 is TGCAGTGCTAGAGAGGGACTCAGCTACAATGAGCAGTTCTTC. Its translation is CSAREGLSYNEQFF.

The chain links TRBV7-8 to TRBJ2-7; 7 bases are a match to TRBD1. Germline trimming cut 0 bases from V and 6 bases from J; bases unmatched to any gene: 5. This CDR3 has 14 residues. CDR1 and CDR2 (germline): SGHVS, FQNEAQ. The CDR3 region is CASSLAIGDSEQYF. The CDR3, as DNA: TGTGCCAGCAGCTTAGCGATTGGGGACAGCGAGCAGTACTTC.

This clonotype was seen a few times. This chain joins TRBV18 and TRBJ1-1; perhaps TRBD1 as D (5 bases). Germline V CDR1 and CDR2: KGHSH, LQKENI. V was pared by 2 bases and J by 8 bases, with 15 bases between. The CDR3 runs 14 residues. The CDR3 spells CASSPTPTGAEAFF. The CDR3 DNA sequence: TGTGCCAGCTCACCAACGCCCACAGGAGCCGAAGCTTTCTTT.

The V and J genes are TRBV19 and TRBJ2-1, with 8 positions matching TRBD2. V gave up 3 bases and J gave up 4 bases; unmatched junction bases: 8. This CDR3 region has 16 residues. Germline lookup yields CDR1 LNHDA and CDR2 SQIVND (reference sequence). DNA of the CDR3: TGTGCCAGTAGTATTTTACTAGCGGCCCTTTACAATGAGCAGTTCTTC. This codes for CASSILLAALYNEQFF.

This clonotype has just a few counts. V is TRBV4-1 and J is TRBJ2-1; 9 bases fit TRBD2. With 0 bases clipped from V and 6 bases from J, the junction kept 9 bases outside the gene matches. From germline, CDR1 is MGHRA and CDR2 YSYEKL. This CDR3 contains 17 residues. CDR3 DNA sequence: TGCGCCAGCAGCCAAGATGGGAGCGGGGGGTTTTTCAATGAGCAGTTCTTC. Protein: CASSQDGSGGFFNEQFF.

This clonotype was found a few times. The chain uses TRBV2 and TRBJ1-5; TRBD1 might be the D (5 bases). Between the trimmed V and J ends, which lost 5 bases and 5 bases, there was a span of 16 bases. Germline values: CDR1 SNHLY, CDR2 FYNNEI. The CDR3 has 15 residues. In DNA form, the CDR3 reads TGTGCCAGCAGTCGAATCGGGACCCAATATCAGCCCCAGCATTTT. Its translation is CASSRIGTQYQPQHF.

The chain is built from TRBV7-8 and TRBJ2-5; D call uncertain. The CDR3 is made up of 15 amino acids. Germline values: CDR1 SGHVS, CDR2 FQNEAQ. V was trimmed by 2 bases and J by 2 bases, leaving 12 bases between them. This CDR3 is CASSLLRIRQETQYF. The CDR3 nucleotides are TGTGCCAGCAGCTTACTTAGGATTAGGCAAGAGACCCAGTACTTC. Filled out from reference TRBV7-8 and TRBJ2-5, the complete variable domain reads GAGVSQSPRYKVAKRGQDVALRCDPISGHVSLFWYQQALGQGPEFLTYFQNEAQLDKSGLPSDRFFAERPEGSVSTLKIQRTQQEDSAVYLCASSLLRIRQETQYFGPGTRLLVL.

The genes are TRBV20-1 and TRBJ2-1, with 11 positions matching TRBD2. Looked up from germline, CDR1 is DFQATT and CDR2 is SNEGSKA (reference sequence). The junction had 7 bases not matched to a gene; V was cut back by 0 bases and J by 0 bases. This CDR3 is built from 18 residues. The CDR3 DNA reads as TGCAGTGCTAGAGATATGGCTAGCGGGGGGACCTCCTACAATGAGCAGTTCTTC. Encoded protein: CSARDMASGGTSYNEQFF.

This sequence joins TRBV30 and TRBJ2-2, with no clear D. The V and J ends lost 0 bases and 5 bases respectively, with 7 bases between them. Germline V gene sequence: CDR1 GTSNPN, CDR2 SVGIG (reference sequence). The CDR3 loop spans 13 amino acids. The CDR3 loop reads CAWSVRVTGELFF. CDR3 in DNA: TGTGCCTGGAGTGTACGAGTGACCGGGGAGCTGTTTTTT.